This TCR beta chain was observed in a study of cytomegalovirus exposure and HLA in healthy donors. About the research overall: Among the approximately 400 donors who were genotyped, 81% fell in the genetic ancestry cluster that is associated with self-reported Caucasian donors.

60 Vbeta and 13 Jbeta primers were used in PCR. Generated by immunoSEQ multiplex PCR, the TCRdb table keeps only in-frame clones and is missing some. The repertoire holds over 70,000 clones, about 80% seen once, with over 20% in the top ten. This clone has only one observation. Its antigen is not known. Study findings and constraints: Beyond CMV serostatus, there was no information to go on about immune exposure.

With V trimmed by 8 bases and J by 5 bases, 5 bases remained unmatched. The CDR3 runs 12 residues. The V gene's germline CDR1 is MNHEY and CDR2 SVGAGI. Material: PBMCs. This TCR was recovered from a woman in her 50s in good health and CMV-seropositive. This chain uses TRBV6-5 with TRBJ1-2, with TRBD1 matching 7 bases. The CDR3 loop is CASRDSAYGYTF. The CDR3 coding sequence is TGTGCCAGCCGGGACAGTGCGTATGGCTACACCTTC.